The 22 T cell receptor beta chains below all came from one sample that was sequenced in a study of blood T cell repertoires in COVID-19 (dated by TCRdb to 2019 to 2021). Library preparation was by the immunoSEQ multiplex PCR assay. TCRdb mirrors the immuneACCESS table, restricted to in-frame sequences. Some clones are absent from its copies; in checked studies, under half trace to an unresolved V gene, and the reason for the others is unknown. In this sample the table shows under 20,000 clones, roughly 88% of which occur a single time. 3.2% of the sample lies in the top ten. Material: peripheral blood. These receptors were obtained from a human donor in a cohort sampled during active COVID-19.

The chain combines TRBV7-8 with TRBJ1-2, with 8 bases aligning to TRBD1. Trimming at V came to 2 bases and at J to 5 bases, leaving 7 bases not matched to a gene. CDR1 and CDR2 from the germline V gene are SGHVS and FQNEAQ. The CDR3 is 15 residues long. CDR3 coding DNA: TGTGCCAGCAGCTTAAGGACAGGGAATGTTTATGGCTACACCTTC. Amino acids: CASSLRTGNVYGYTF.

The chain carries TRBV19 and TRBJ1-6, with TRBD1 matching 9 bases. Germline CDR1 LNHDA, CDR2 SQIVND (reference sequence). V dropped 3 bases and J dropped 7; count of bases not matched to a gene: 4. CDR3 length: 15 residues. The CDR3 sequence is CASSIGTGRNSPLHF. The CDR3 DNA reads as TGTGCCAGTAGTATTGGGACAGGGAGGAATTCACCCCTCCACTTT.

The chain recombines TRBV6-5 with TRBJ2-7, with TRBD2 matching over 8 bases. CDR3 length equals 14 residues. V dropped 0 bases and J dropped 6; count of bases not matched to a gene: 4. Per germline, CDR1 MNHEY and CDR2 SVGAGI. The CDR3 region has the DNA TGTGCCAGCAGTTACTCGACTAGCGATAGCGAGCAGTACTTC. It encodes CASSYSTSDSEQYF.

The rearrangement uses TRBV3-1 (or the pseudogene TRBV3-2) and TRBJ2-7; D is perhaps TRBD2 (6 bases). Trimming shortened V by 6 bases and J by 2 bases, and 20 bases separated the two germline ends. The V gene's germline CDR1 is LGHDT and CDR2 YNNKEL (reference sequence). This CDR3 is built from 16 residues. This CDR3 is CASRRNSGSSPYEQYF. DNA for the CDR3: TGTGCCAGCAGACGAAACAGCGGGTCCTCCCCCTACGAGCAGTACTTC.

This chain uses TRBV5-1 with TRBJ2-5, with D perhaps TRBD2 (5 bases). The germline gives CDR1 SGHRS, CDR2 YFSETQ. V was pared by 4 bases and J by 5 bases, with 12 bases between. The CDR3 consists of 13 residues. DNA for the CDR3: TGCGCCAGCAGCCCGAGCGGCCCTGAGACCCAGTACTTC. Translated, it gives CASSPSGPETQYF. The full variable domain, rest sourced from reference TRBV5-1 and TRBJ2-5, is KAGVTQTPRYLIKTRGQQVTLSCSPISGHRSVSWYQQTPGQGLQFLFEYFSETQRNKGNFPGRFSGRQFSNSRSEMNVSTLELGDSALYLCASSPSGPETQYFGPGTRLLVL.

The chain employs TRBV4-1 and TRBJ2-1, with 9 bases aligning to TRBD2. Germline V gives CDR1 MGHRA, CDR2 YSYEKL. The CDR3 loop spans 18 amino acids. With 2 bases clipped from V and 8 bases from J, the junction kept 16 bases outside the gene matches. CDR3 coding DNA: TGCGCCAGCAGCCAATTCTCGCGGGAGGGCCGAGGTTGGGATGAGCAGTTCTTC. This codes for CASSQFSREGRGWDEQFF.

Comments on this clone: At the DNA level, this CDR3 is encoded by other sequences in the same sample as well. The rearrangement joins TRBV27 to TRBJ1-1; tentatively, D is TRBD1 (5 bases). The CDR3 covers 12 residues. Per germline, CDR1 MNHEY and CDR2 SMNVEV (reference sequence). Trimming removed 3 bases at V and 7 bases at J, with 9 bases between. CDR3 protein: CASSLGRGEAFF. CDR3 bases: TGTGCCAGCAGTTTGGGTAGGGGTGAAGCTTTCTTT.

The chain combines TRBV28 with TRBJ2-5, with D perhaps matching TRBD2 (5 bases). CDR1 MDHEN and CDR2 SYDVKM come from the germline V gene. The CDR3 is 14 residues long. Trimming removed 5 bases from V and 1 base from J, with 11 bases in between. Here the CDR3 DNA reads TGTGCCAGCAGTGATATACTAGTCCAAGAGACCCAGTACTTC. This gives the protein CASSDILVQETQYF.

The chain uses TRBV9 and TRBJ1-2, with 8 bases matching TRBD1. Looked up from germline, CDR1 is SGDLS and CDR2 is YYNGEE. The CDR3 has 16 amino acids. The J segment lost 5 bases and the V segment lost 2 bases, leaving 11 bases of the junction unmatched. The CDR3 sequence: CASSVDGGQGVYGYTF. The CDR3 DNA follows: TGTGCCAGCAGCGTCGATGGAGGACAGGGAGTTTATGGCTACACCTTC.

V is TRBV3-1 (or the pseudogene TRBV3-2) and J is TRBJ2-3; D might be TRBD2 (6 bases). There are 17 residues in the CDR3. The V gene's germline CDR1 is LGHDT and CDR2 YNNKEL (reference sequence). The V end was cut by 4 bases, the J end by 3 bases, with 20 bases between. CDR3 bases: TGTGCCAGCAGCCGGGGACTGTCCGGGGCCGGTACAGATACGCAGTATTTT. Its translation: CASSRGLSGAGTDTQYF.

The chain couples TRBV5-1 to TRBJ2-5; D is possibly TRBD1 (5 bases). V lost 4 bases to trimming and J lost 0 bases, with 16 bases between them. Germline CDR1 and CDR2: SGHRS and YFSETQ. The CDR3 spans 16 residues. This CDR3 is CASSAGKGADQETQYF. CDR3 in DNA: TGCGCCAGCAGCGCAGGGAAAGGGGCAGACCAAGAGACCCAGTACTTC. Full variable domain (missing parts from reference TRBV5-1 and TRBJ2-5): KAGVTQTPRYLIKTRGQQVTLSCSPISGHRSVSWYQQTPGQGLQFLFEYFSETQRNKGNFPGRFSGRQFSNSRSEMNVSTLELGDSALYLCASSAGKGADQETQYFGPGTRLLVL.

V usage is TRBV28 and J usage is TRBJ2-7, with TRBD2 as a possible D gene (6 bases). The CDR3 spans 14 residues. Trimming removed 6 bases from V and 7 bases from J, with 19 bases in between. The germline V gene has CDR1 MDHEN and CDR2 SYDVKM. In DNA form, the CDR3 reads TGTGCCAGCAGCCCACCGGAGGGGCTTCGGGAGCAGTACTTC. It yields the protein CASSPPEGLREQYF.

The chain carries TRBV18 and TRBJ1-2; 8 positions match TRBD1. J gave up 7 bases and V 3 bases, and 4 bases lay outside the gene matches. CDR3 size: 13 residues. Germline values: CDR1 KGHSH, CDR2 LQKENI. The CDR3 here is CASSPTDRGGYTF. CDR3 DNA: TGTGCCAGCTCACCCACAGACAGGGGTGGCTACACCTTC.

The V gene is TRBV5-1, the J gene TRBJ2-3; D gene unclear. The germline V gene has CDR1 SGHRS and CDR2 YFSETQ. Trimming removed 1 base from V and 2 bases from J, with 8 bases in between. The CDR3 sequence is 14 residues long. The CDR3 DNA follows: TGCGCCAGCAGCTTGAACAGATACACAGATACGCAGTATTTT. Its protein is CASSLNRYTDTQYF.

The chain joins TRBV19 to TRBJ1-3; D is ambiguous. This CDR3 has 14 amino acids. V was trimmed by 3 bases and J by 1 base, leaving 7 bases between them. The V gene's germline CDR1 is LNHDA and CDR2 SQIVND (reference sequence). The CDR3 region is CASSITESGNTIYF. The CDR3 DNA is TGTGCCAGTAGTATCACGGAGTCTGGAAACACCATATATTTT.

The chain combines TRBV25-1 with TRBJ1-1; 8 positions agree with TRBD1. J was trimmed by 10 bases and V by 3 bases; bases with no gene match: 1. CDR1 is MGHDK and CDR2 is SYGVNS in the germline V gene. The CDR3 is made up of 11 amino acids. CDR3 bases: TGTGCCAGCAGTGACAGGGGGCCAGCTTTCTTT. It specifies CASSDRGPAFF. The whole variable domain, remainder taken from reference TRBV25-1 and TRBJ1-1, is EADIYQTPRYLVIGTGKKITLECSQTMGHDKMYWYQQDPGMELHLIHYSYGVNSTEKGDLSSESTVSRIRTEHFPLTLESARPSHTSQYLCASSDRGPAFFGQGTRLTVV.

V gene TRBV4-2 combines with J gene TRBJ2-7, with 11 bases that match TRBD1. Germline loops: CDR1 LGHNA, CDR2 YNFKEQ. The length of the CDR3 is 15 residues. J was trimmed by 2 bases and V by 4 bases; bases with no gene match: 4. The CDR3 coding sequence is TGTGCCAGCAGCCGACCGGGACAGGGGGCCTACGAGCAGTACTTC. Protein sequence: CASSRPGQGAYEQYF.

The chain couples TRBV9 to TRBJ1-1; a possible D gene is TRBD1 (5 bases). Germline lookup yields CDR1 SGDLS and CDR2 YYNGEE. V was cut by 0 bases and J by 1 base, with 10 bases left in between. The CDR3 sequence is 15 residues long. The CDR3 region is CASSVEGHPNTEAFF. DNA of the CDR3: TGTGCCAGCAGCGTAGAAGGACACCCGAACACTGAAGCTTTCTTT.

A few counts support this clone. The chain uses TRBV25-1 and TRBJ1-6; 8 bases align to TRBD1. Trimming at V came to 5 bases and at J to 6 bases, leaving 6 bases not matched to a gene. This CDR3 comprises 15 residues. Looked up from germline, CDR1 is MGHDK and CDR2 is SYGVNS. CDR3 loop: CASSPTGDGNSPLHF. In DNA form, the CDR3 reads TGTGCCAGCAGTCCGACAGGGGATGGTAATTCACCCCTCCACTTT. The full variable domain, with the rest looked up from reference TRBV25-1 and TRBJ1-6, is EADIYQTPRYLVIGTGKKITLECSQTMGHDKMYWYQQDPGMELHLIHYSYGVNSTEKGDLSSESTVSRIRTEHFPLTLESARPSHTSQYLCASSPTGDGNSPLHFGNGTRLTVT.

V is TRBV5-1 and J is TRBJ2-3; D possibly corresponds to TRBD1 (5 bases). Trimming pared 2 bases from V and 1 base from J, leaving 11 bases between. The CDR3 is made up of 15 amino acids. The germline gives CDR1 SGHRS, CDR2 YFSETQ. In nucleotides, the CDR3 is TGCGCCAGCAGCTTTCAGGGTGCGGGCACAGATACGCAGTATTTT. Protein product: CASSFQGAGTDTQYF.

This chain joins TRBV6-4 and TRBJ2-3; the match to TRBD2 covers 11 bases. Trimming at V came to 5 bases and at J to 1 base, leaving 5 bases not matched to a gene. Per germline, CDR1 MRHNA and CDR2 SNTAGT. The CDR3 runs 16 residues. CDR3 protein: CASSHHSGRGTDTQYF. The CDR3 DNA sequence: TGTGCCAGCAGTCACCATAGCGGGAGGGGCACAGATACGCAGTATTTT.

This CDR3 reads CASSFSVQVREKLFF. Here the CDR3 DNA reads TGTGCCAGCAGTTTTTCCGTACAGGTCAGGGAAAAACTGTTTTTT. The chain joins TRBV28 to TRBJ1-4; TRBD1 might be the D (5 bases). The CDR3 sequence is 15 residues long. V lost 3 bases and J lost 8, with 16 bases in between. CDR1 and CDR2 from the germline V gene are MDHEN and SYDVKM.